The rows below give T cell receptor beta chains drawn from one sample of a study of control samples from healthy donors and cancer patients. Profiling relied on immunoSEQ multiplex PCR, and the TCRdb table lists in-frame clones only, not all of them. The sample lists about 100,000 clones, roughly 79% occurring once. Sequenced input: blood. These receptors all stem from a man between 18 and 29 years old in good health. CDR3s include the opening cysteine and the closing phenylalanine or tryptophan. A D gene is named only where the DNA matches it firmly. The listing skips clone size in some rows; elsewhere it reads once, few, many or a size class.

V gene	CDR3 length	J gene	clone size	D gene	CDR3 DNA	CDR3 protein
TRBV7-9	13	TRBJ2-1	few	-	TGTGCCGGCCATATTAGCTCCTACAATGAGCAGTTCTTC	CAGHISSYNEQFF
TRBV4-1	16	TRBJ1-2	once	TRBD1	TGCGCCAGCAGCGACCTCAGGACAGGGCTGTACTATGGCTACACCTTC	CASSDLRTGLYYGYTF
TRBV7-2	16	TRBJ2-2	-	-	TGTGCCAGCAGCTTTTGGGGCCGGGGCGAGACCGGGGAGCTGTTTTTT	CASSFWGRGETGELFF
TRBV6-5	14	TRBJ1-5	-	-	TGTGCCAGCAGTTTAGGGGACGGAAATCAGCCCCAGCATTTT	CASSLGDGNQPQHF
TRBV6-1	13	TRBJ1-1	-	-	TGTGCCAGCAGTGAACGTCAGCTTAAACAAGCTTTCTTT	CASSERQLKQAFF
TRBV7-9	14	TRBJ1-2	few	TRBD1	TGTGCCAGCAGCTTGGGACAGGGGGCCGGTGGCTACACCTTC	CASSLGQGAGGYTF
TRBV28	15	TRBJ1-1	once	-	TGTGCCAGCAGTCGAAGACCTTTTAGGGACACTGAAGCTTTCTTT	CASSRRPFRDTEAFF
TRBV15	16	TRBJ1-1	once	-	TGTGCCACCAGCAGAGTACCTAGCAGGGCGGACACTGAAGCTTTCTTT	CATSRVPSRADTEAFF
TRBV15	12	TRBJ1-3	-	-	TGTGCCACCCCAGGTAACGGAAACACCATATATTTT	CATPGNGNTIYF
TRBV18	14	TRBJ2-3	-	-	TGTGCCAGCTCATTCGGGCCCCGCACAGATACGCAGTATTTT	CASSFGPRTDTQYF
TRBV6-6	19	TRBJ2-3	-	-	TGTGCCAGCAGCTACACTTATACTGCTAGGGGAGGAGGCACAGATACGCAGTATTTT	CASSYTYTARGGGTDTQYF
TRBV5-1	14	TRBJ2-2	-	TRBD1	TGCGCCAGCAGCTGGGGACAGGGCACCGGGGAGCTGTTTTTT	CASSWGQGTGELFF
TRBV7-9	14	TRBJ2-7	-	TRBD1	TGTGCCAGCAGCCCCTGGACAGGGCAAGGGGAGCAGTACTTC	CASSPWTGQGEQYF
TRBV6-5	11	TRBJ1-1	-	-	TGTGCCAGCATGAGAACCACTGAAGCTTTCTTT	CASMRTTEAFF
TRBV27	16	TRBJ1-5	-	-	TGTGCCAGCAGTCCCCGGGACACCCCTGGGAATCAGCCCCAGCATTTT	CASSPRDTPGNQPQHF
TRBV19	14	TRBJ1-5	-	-	TGTGCCAGTAGCCCAAACAGGGTGGATCAGCCCCAGCATTTT	CASSPNRVDQPQHF
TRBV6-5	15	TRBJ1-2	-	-	TGTGCCAGCAGTTACGGCCCAAGGACAGCTGATGGCTACACCTTC	CASSYGPRTADGYTF
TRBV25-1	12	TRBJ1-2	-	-	TGTGCCAGCAATGGGGGGTTCTATGGCTACACCTTC	CASNGGFYGYTF
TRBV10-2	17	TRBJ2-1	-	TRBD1	TGCGCCAGCAGTGGGGATAATCCCTGGACAGGCTACAATGAGCAGTTCTTC	CASSGDNPWTGYNEQFF
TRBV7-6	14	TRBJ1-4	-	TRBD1	TGTGCCAGCAGCCAAGCGACAGGGAATGAAAAACTGTTTTTT	CASSQATGNEKLFF
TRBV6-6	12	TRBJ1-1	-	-	TGTGCCAGCAGTTTACAGGAGTCTGAAGCTTTCTTT	CASSLQESEAFF
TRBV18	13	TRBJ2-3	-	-	TGTGCCAGCTCACCATGGGAGACAGATACGCAGTATTTT	CASSPWETDTQYF
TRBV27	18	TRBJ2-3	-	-	TGTGCCAGCAGTTTGCGGTCTCCTGCCGTACCCTTGGGAGATACGCAGTATTTT	CASSLRSPAVPLGDTQYF
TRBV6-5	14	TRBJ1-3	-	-	TGTGCCAGCAGTAACTACAGGGCCGGAAACACCATATATTTT	CASSNYRAGNTIYF
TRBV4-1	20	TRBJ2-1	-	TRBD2	TGCGCCAGCAGCCAAGCTCGGAAGGGGACTAGCGGGGGCTCCTACAATGAGCAGTTCTTC	CASSQARKGTSGGSYNEQFF
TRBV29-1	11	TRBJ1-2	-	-	TGCAGCGTTGAACAGGGAGTTGGCTACACCTTC	CSVEQGVGYTF
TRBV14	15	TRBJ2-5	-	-	TGTGCCAGCAGCCACCAGAGGGACATTAAAGAGACCCAGTACTTC	CASSHQRDIKETQYF
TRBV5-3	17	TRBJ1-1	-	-	TGTGCCAGAAGCGCCTCCGGGACATCTCACCGGAACACTGAAGCTTTCTTT	CARSASGTSHRNTEAFF
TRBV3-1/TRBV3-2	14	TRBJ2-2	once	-	TGTGCCAGCAGCCAAGGGCGGGTCACAGGGGAGCTGTTTTTT	CASSQGRVTGELFF
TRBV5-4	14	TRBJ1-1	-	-	TGTGCCAGCAGCTTGGCCGAGCCGAACACTGAAGCTTTCTTT	CASSLAEPNTEAFF
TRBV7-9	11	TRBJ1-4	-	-	TGTGCCAGCAGTTTACGCGAAAAACTGTTTTTT	CASSLREKLFF
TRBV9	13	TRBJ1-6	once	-	TGTGCCAGCAGCGTTGGAAGGGATTCACCCCTCCACTTT	CASSVGRDSPLHF
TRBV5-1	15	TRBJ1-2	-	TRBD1	TGCGCCAGCAGCCCGGGGACAGGAGCTAACTATGGCTACACCTTC	CASSPGTGANYGYTF